The 27 T cell receptor beta chains given below trace back to one sample, sequenced in a study of metastatic and nonmetastatic thyroid tumors. With MiXCR, TCRdb called clones anew from the PCR reads. Found here are 30,000 to 40,000 clones, 15% of them singletons; the top ten hold roughly a fifth. Nobody among the patients had been given any treatment before thyroid surgery. The specimen was blood. Every receptor here comes from a male donor with papillary thyroid cancer or a benign thyroid nodule (not recorded which). Some clones in this sample may be carry-over from other donors' samples.

In its sample, this clone was seen many times. Germline is not matched at one junction end, which may reflect a read error. The chain employs TRBV6-4 and TRBJ2-1; D gene uncertain. Germline CDR1 is MRHNA and CDR2 is SNTAGT. This CDR3 has 19 residues. CDR3 DNA: TGTGCCGCCTCCCCACGAGCAAACGAATACTTGAAACTATACAATGGGCAGTTCTTC. Translated, it gives CAASPRANEYLKLYNGQFF.

The table lists this clone with many counts. This sequence joins TRBV11-3 and TRBJ2-7, with 7 bases identical to TRBD1. Germline trimming cut 1 base from V and 4 bases from J; bases unmatched to any gene: 7. Per germline, CDR1 SGHNT and CDR2 YENEEA. The length of the CDR3 is 15 residues. CDR3 nucleotide sequence: TGTGCCAGCAGCTTAGTAGCAGGGGGAAAGTACGAGCAGTACTTC. Its protein is CASSLVAGGKYEQYF.

In this sample, this clone turned up many times. This chain connects TRBV6-1 to TRBJ2-1; 9 nucleotides match TRBD2. The V and J ends lost 8 bases and 7 bases, in that order; junction bases with no gene match: 12. This CDR3 spans 15 amino acids. CDR1 is MNHNS, CDR2 SASEGT, per germline. The chain's CDR3 is CASRREGVTGNEQFF. The CDR3, as DNA: TGTGCCAGCCGGCGGGAGGGTGTGACGGGGAATGAGCAGTTCTTC.

The V and J genes are TRBV2 and TRBJ1-6; 8 bases agree with TRBD1. Germline V gives CDR1 SNHLY, CDR2 FYNNEI. The junction had 10 bases not matched to a gene; V was cut back by 8 bases and J by 7 bases. CDR3 length: 15 residues. The CDR3 protein is CASGGTGTGNSPLHF. DNA for the CDR3: TGTGCCAGCGGTGGGACAGGCACAGGCAATTCACCCCTCCACTTT.

The chain links TRBV5-4 to TRBJ2-5, with TRBD2 matching over 11 bases. The V gene's germline CDR1 is SGHNT and CDR2 YYREEE (reference sequence). The V gene end was trimmed by 2 bases and the J gene end by 5 bases; junction bases not matched to a gene: 5. The CDR3 is made up of 15 amino acids. Written as DNA, the CDR3 is TGTGCCAGCAGCTTTAGCGGGAGGGCCGATGAGACCCAGTACTTC. It specifies CASSFSGRADETQYF.

This clone was detected once. At one boundary the junction diverges from the germline segment, which might be a read error. The V gene is TRBV24-1, the J gene TRBJ2-6; D is perhaps TRBD1 (5 bases). Per germline, CDR1 KGHDR and CDR2 SFDVKD. The CDR3 consists of 15 residues. CDR3 DNA sequence: TGTGGCACCAGTGATTTGGGCTCTGGGGCCAACGTCCTGATTTTC. It specifies CGTSDLGSGANVLIF.

This clone showed up many times. The CDR3 DNA sequence: TGTGCCAGCAGTTTATGGAGCCCCGGGACAGGGAATTCACCCCTCCACTTT. Translation: CASSLWSPGTGNSPLHF. This chain connects TRBV28 to TRBJ1-6; 9 nucleotides match TRBD1. The germline V gene encodes CDR1 MDHEN and CDR2 SYDVKM. The CDR3 extends over 17 amino acids. V lost 0 bases and J lost 7; bases outside the gene matches: 7.

In this sample, this clone turned up many times. The V and J genes are TRBV10-2 and TRBJ2-1, with D uncertain. The CDR3 runs to 13 residues. V lost 5 bases and J 2 bases, leaving 7 bases between the germline ends. The germline V gene encodes CDR1 WSHSY and CDR2 SAAADI. The CDR3 DNA follows: TGCGCCAGCAGTACGTTCCCCTACAATGAGCAGTTCTTC. Protein product: CASSTFPYNEQFF.

This clone has a count of ten or more. The J gene is TRBJ1-2, the V gene TRBV2; D gene unclear. V lost 4 bases and J lost 6, with 18 bases in between. CDR3 length equals 15 residues. The germline CDR1 and CDR2 sequences are SNHLY and FYNNEI. The CDR3 DNA is TGTGCCAGCAGTGTAAATAGGGCGGCCCCGGATGGCTACACCTTC. This gives the protein CASSVNRAAPDGYTF.

This clone appeared many times. The CDR3 here is CASSLAGTSPEAFF. The DNA of the CDR3 is TGCGCCAGCAGCTTGGCCGGAACATCTCCTGAAGCTTTCTTT. The V call is TRBV5-1, the J call TRBJ1-1; D is ambiguous. The V and J ends lost 0 bases and 6 bases respectively, with 12 bases between them. The CDR3 spans 14 residues. CDR1 is SGHRS, CDR2 YFSETQ, per germline.

V and J are TRBV7-9 and TRBJ2-7; 8 bases match TRBD1. The CDR3 consists of 14 residues. Germline V gene sequence: CDR1 SEHNR, CDR2 FQNEAQ (reference sequence). Unmatched junction bases numbered 7, after V lost 4 bases and J lost 5 bases. CDR3 loop: CASSSWTGRNEQYF. The CDR3 DNA sequence: TGTGCCAGCAGCTCATGGACAGGGCGGAACGAGCAGTACTTC.

CDR3: CASSLVASGRDTQYF. In DNA, the CDR3 is TGTGCCAGCAGCTTGGTGGCTAGCGGGAGAGATACGCAGTATTTT. The rearrangement links TRBV5-4 to TRBJ2-3; TRBD2 agrees at 10 bases. V gave up 0 bases and J gave up 5 bases; unmatched junction bases: 3. Germline CDR1 reads SGHNT; CDR2 reads YYREEE (reference sequence). The CDR3 extends over 15 amino acids.

This clone was observed many times. The V gene is TRBV5-6, the J gene TRBJ2-6; unclear D gene. The V and J ends lost 2 bases and 0 bases respectively, with 9 bases between them. Germline V gene data show CDR1 as SGHDT and CDR2 as YYEEEE. The CDR3 is 16 residues long. CDR3 nucleotide sequence: TGTGCCAGCAGCTTAATTCCTCGCTCTGGGGCCAACGTCCTGACTTTC. As protein: CASSLIPRSGANVLTF.

This clone was seen ten or more times. CDR3: CASSARPGSSGRNEQFF. CDR3 nucleotide sequence: TGTGCCAGCAGCGCCCGGCCCGGGTCTAGCGGGAGGAATGAGCAGTTCTTC. This sequence joins TRBV11-2 and TRBJ2-1, with 11 bases fitting TRBD2. The CDR3 runs 17 residues. Trimming removed 5 bases from V and 7 bases from J; junction bases left unmatched: 13. CDR1 SGHAT and CDR2 FQNNGV come from the germline V gene.

This clone has a count of ten or more. The chain is built from TRBV19 and TRBJ1-5; 9 bases align to TRBD1. After removal of 5 bases from V and 6 bases from J, the junction contained 8 bases not matched to a gene. This CDR3 contains 15 residues. The germline CDR1 and CDR2 sequences are LNHDA and SQIVND (reference sequence). Here the CDR3 DNA reads TGTGCCAGTAGTGCCCAGGACAGGGGAGCTCAGCCCCAGCATTTT. It specifies CASSAQDRGAQPQHF.

This clone has at least ten counts. The gene calls are TRBV3-1 and TRBJ2-5, with no clear D. Trimming left V 3 bases short and J 13 bases short, with 12 bases between. Germline-derived CDR1 and CDR2 are LGHDT and YNNKEL (reference sequence). The length of the CDR3 is 11 residues. The CDR3 coding sequence is TGTGCCAGCAGCCACCCCCAGCTCCTGTACTTC. As protein: CASSHPQLLYF.

As concerns this clone: Since a much larger clone is just one base distant, this may be a read error. This CDR3 is also generated by other DNA sequences in the sample. This sequence joins TRBV7-9 and TRBJ1-4; D remains unclear. Germline assignment: CDR1 SEHNR and CDR2 FQNEAQ (reference sequence). The CDR3 is 15 amino acids. The CDR3 protein is CASSSQTPSNEKLFF. The CDR3 nucleotides are TGTGCCAGCAGCTCACAGACTCCCTCTAATGAGAAACTGTTTTTT.

At least ten counts were recorded for this clone. V and J are TRBV5-1 and TRBJ2-5, with TRBD2 identical over 11 bases. The V segment lost 4 bases and the J segment 7 bases; nucleotides outside the gene matches: 9. The CDR3 is made up of 15 amino acids. In germline, CDR1 is SGHRS, CDR2 YFSETQ. CDR3 nucleotide sequence: TGCGCCAGCAGCGAACTAGCGGGAGAAGGAGGGACCCAGTACTTC. This sequence encodes CASSELAGEGGTQYF.

This clone was observed many times. The chain has TRBV27 and TRBJ2-1; D is possibly TRBD1 or TRBD2 (6 bases each). The CDR3 is 15 amino acids. The germline V and J ends were trimmed by 2 bases and 7 bases, with 15 bases remaining between them. Looked up from germline, CDR1 is MNHEY and CDR2 is SMNVEV (reference sequence). The DNA of the CDR3 is TGTGCCAGCAGTTTACATGGCGGGACATGGAATGAGCAGTTCTTC. This translates into CASSLHGGTWNEQFF.

In its sample, this clone was seen a few times. V gene TRBV9 combines with J gene TRBJ1-1; tentative D call: TRBD1 (5 bases). V was trimmed by 8 bases and J by 2 bases, leaving 10 bases between them. Germline V gene data show CDR1 as SGDLS and CDR2 as YYNGEE. The CDR3 extends over 12 amino acids. CDR3 bases: TGTGCCAGTCAGGGTCCTAACACTGAAGCTTTCTTT. Its translation: CASQGPNTEAFF.

The V and J genes are TRBV20-1 and TRBJ2-7, with a possible D match to TRBD2 (6 bases). Trimming left V 2 bases short and J 3 bases short, with 23 bases between. From germline, CDR1 is DFQATT and CDR2 SNEGSKA (reference sequence). The CDR3 sequence is 17 residues long. CDR3 bases: TGCAGTGCTAGACCGCCCCTCGGTAGCGCGGGAATCTACGAGCAGTACTTC. Its protein product is CSARPPLGSAGIYEQYF.

This clone was recorded at least ten times. The V gene is TRBV20-1, the J gene TRBJ2-1; 8 positions match TRBD2. CDR1 and CDR2 (germline): DFQATT, SNEGSKA (reference sequence). V lost 7 bases, J lost 4 bases, and 12 bases stayed unmatched. The CDR3 covers 15 residues. In DNA form, the CDR3 reads TGCAGTGTTCCGGGCCCAGCGGGAGTTTACAATGAGCAGTTCTTC. Translated, it gives CSVPGPAGVYNEQFF.

In this sample, this clone turned up many times. The chain recombines TRBV9 with TRBJ2-3; 9 bases fit TRBD2. CDR3 length: 16 residues. Trimming took 4 bases from V and 4 from J; bases not matched to a gene: 10. CDR1 is SGDLS and CDR2 is YYNGEE in the germline V gene. The DNA for the CDR3 is TGTGCCAGCAGCTCCAGGCTAGCGGGGAGTGCAGATACGCAGTATTTT. Encoded protein: CASSSRLAGSADTQYF.

This clone has at least ten counts. V usage is TRBV18 and J usage is TRBJ2-3, with D hard to call. CDR3 size: 15 residues. Germline CDR1 reads KGHSH; CDR2 reads LQKENI. V was trimmed by 3 bases and J by 0 bases, leaving 10 bases between them. In DNA, the CDR3 is TGTGCCAGCTCACCTCTGGTTACTAGCACAGATACGCAGTATTTT. It encodes CASSPLVTSTDTQYF.

This clone was found many times. This sequence joins TRBV6-5 and TRBJ1-3; 7 nucleotides match TRBD1. There are 15 residues in the CDR3. Germline loops: CDR1 MNHEY, CDR2 SVGAGI. The J segment lost 4 bases and the V segment lost 0 bases, leaving 3 bases of the junction unmatched. The CDR3: CASSYSDRNGNTIYF. The CDR3 nucleotides are TGTGCCAGCAGTTACTCGGACAGGAACGGAAACACCATATATTTT.

This clone appeared many times. The chain uses TRBV6-5 and TRBJ2-1; D is uncertain. V lost 2 bases to trimming and J lost 2 bases, with 10 bases between them. This CDR3 region has 15 residues. The V gene's germline CDR1 is MNHEY and CDR2 SVGAGI. The CDR3 DNA reads TGTGCCAGCAGTTACAGGGAAAGCGCCTACAATGAGCAGTTCTTC. Its protein product is CASSYRESAYNEQFF.

This clone was recorded many times. The chain combines TRBV20-1 with TRBJ2-7; maybe TRBD2 (5 bases). CDR1 and CDR2 from the germline V gene are DFQATT and SNEGSKA (reference sequence). This CDR3 contains 12 residues. The V gene lost 3 bases and the J gene lost 1 base, with 7 bases spanning the gap. CDR3 loop: CSASGESYEQYF. CDR3 nucleotides: TGCAGTGCTAGCGGGGAATCCTACGAGCAGTACTTC.